This T cell receptor beta chain was captured by sequencing in a study of blood T cell repertoires in COVID-19 (dated by TCRdb to about 2020). The study in broad terms: The collaborator samples originated in the United States, Italy and Spain and spanned the acute and convalescent phases of COVID-19. The repertoires were released in a freely available public database meant as a resource for research on the immune response to SARS-CoV-2. The sample metadata nearly always contained a de-identified subject ID, COVID-19 status, age in years and sex. Samples came from the ongoing ImmuneRACE study (first 160 participants) plus 1,254 subjects from 6 global collaborators. The dataset comprised deeply sampled blood TCRbeta repertoires from subjects exposed to, actively infected with, or recovered from COVID-19. The prospective study material was composed of cDNA or gDNA derived from T cells, B-cell-depleted T cells, or PBMCs. Where available, HLA class I and class II types were taken from metadata supplied by the sample provider and were not determined by assay-based typing. The study at large found these results: The quantity of clinical and demographic metadata differed by source and by participant and was supplied without curation.

In the prospective study, participants were about 18 to 100 years old, resided in 20 to 30 geographic areas of the United States, and were enrolled through a virtual design. Cohort assignment in the prospective study relied on participant-reported clinical history from a screening survey and a study questionnaire. Each participant in the prospective study had whole blood, serum and a nasopharyngeal or oropharyngeal swab collected by mobile phlebotomists. Over a roughly 2-month period, participants in the prospective study had the option of providing additional blood draws and questionnaires. Blood samples from the prospective study were shipped frozen or at room temperature prior to DNA extraction. The V end gives up 4 bases and the J end 4 bases, leaving 1 base in the junction not matched to a gene. The CDR3 numbers 15 residues from cysteine through phenylalanine. Of the read, only the CDR3 DNA is kept; its 45 bases are in frame from base 1. For CDR1 and CDR2, the germline V gene lists SGHTA and FQGNSA.

This clone was observed a single time. Its binding antigen is unknown. No much larger clonotype is one base removed from it; base qualities were not supplied. TCRbeta CDR3 regions were amplified from genomic DNA using the immunoSEQ Assay, a bias-controlled multiplex PCR. Under the source paper's analysis protocol: The number of nucleated cells in each sample was estimated from the amplification of reference gene primers within the assay. Sequence reads were collapsed and filtered to measure the absolute abundance of every unique TCRbeta CDR3 rearrangement. For each sample, productive Simpson clonality was calculated as the square root of Simpson's diversity index over productive rearrangements. Held by TCRdb, this immuneACCESS table contains in-frame sequences only and omits some clones. Under half of the omission traces to an unresolved V gene where checked; the cause of the rest is unknown. The DNA was the basis for D and trimming; V, J and clone size are from that table. Counted in this sample were about 400,000 clones; around nine tenths of them appeared once. 0.9% to 1% of the sample is taken by the ten largest.

The V gene is TRBV7-2 and the J gene is TRBJ2-3; 14 of the junction bases match TRBD2. The source is a young woman with acute COVID-19. The sample was PBMCs or T cells enriched from blood (not recorded which). The nucleotides are TGTGCCAGCAGCTGGGGACTAGCGGGGGCAGATACGCAGTATTTT. Its translation is CASSWGLAGADTQYF.